Presented here are 16 T cell receptor beta chains from one specimen sequenced in a study of tumor-infiltrating lymphocytes in localized non-small cell lung cancer. TCRdb's copy holds only in-frame clones and misses some; the assay was immunoSEQ multiplex PCR. The sample has approximately 12,000 clones, 65% to 85% seen once; the top ten hold around 12%. The sample was uninvolved lung tissue not adjacent to the tumor. The receptors derive from a human donor with non-small cell lung cancer.

The chain is built from TRBV6-4 and TRBJ1-2; D is possibly TRBD1 (6 bases). V was trimmed by 8 bases and J by 1 base, leaving 20 bases between them. The CDR3 has 16 residues. CDR1 MRHNA and CDR2 SNTAGT come from the germline V gene. The CDR3 sequence: CASGRPGQTNNYGYTF. The CDR3 DNA follows: TGTGCCAGCGGGAGGCCGGGACAAACAAATAACTATGGCTACACCTTC.

The V and J genes are TRBV10-2 and TRBJ2-3; perhaps TRBD1 as D (5 bases). Deletions cut 8 bases from V and 5 bases from J, with 20 bases between. From germline, CDR1 is WSHSY and CDR2 SAAADI. CDR3 length: 15 amino acids. The CDR3 DNA follows: TGCGCCAGCCAGGGCCCACCAGGTCCCGGAGATACGCAGTATTTT. It yields the protein CASQGPPGPGDTQYF.

CDR3 coding DNA: TGCGCCAGCAGTCGGCAGGAGAACACTGAAGCTTTCTTT. Encoded protein: CASSRQENTEAFF. The rearrangement joins TRBV4-3 to TRBJ1-1; D remains ambiguous. The V and J ends lost 6 bases and 1 base respectively, with 9 bases between them. The CDR3 loop spans 13 amino acids. Germline V gene sequence: CDR1 LGHNA, CDR2 YSLEER.

This clone was counted a few times. The chain combines TRBV6-1 with TRBJ2-4; TRBD1 agrees at 7 bases. Per the germline V gene, CDR1 is MNHNS and CDR2 is SASEGT. The CDR3 is made up of 16 amino acids. J gave up 2 bases and V 3 bases, and 7 bases lay outside the gene matches. The CDR3 DNA follows: TGTGCCAGCAGTGAGGGACAGTCCCAACCCAAAAACATTCAGTACTTC. It yields the protein CASSEGQSQPKNIQYF.

The chain joins TRBV6-6 to TRBJ1-2, with D maybe TRBD1 (6 bases). V gave up 6 bases and J gave up 11 bases, with 16 bases separating them. The germline V gene has CDR1 MNHNY and CDR2 SVGAGI (reference sequence). This CDR3 contains 12 residues. Here the CDR3 DNA reads TGTGCCAGCAGCCGGGCTGGTCAGGGGTACACCTTC. The encoded protein is CASSRAGQGYTF.

The rearrangement uses TRBV5-6 and TRBJ2-7; 7 bases line up with TRBD1. Looked up from germline, CDR1 is SGHDT and CDR2 is YYEEEE. CDR3 length: 15 residues. V lost 0 bases, J lost 4 bases, and 7 bases stayed unmatched. CDR3 residues: CASSLEGPRGYEQYF. CDR3 nucleotide sequence: TGTGCCAGCAGCTTGGAAGGACCCAGGGGGTACGAGCAGTACTTC.

The rearrangement links TRBV10-1 to TRBJ2-7, with TRBD2 as a possible D gene (5 bases). CDR3 length: 13 amino acids. CDR1 is WNHNN, CDR2 SYGVQD, per germline (reference sequence). The V gene lost 3 bases and the J gene lost 0 bases, with 6 bases spanning the gap. The CDR3 bases are TGCGCCAGCAGTGATGGAGGCTCCTACGAGCAGTACTTC. It encodes CASSDGGSYEQYF.

The gene calls are TRBV6-1 and TRBJ2-7; 8 positions agree with TRBD1. The CDR3 consists of 15 residues. V shed 2 bases, J shed 6 bases, and the junction held 9 bases outside the gene matches. CDR1 is MNHNS and CDR2 is SASEGT in the germline V gene. CDR3 sequence: CASSELGMTGVEQYF. The CDR3 DNA reads as TGTGCCAGCAGTGAATTAGGTATGACAGGGGTCGAGCAGTACTTC.

This chain links TRBV7-6 with TRBJ2-5; 7 bases align to TRBD2. This CDR3 is 14 amino acids long. Losses at the gene ends were 5 bases for V and 8 bases for J; bases not matched to a gene: 11. The germline V gene has CDR1 SGHVS and CDR2 FNYEAQ. The CDR3 spells CASSASGVAATQYF. In nucleotides, the CDR3 is TGTGCCAGCAGCGCTAGCGGCGTGGCAGCAACCCAGTACTTC.

Details on this clone: A much larger clone is a single base away; this may be a read error. Other DNA sequences in the same sample also yield this CDR3. This chain connects TRBV19 to TRBJ1-2, with 8 bases identical to TRBD1. This CDR3 is 11 amino acids long. With V trimmed by 4 bases and J by 8 bases, 0 bases remained unmatched. The germline V gene encodes CDR1 LNHDA and CDR2 SQIVND (reference sequence). In DNA form, the CDR3 reads TGTGCCAGTAGTAGGACAGGGGGCTACACCTTC. Protein product: CASSRTGGYTF.

Turning to this clone: The junction departs from germline at one end; a sequencing error may be responsible. V usage is TRBV6-1 and J usage is TRBJ1-3, with a tentative D call TRBD1 (6 bases). The germline V gene has CDR1 MNHNS and CDR2 SASEGT. The CDR3 totals 15 residues. The CDR3 protein is CAISEGVYSGNTIYF. The CDR3 DNA reads as TGTGCCATCAGTGAGGGGGTTTACTCTGGAAACACCATATATTTT.

The gene calls are TRBV4-3 and TRBJ2-3, with 8 positions matching TRBD1. The CDR3 extends over 16 amino acids. In germline, CDR1 is LGHNA, CDR2 YSLEER. The V gene end was trimmed by 1 base and the J gene end by 4 bases; junction bases not matched to a gene: 7. The CDR3 here is CASSQVRAGGPDTQYF. DNA for the CDR3: TGCGCCAGCAGCCAAGTTCGGGCAGGGGGCCCAGATACGCAGTATTTT.

The chain links TRBV5-1 to TRBJ2-5; TRBD2 agrees at 12 bases. The V gene's germline CDR1 is SGHRS and CDR2 YFSETQ. The CDR3 has 15 amino acids. The V and J ends lost 3 bases and 4 bases, in that order; junction bases with no gene match: 4. CDR3: CASSWTSGEGETQYF. DNA of the CDR3: TGCGCCAGCAGCTGGACTAGCGGGGAAGGAGAGACCCAGTACTTC.

The chain recombines TRBV11-3 with TRBJ1-1, with D maybe TRBD1 (6 bases). Looked up from germline, CDR1 is SGHNT and CDR2 is YENEEA. The CDR3 length is 18 residues. V was cut by 7 bases and J by 1 base, with 25 bases left in between. Written as DNA, the CDR3 is TGTGCCAGCATTATGGACAGCAGAATTCTCCATGGGAACACTGAAGCTTTCTTT. It specifies CASIMDSRILHGNTEAFF. Looking up the rest from reference TRBV11-3 and TRBJ1-1 gives the full variable domain: EAGVVQSPRYKIIEKKQPVAFWCNPISGHNTLYWYLQNLGQGPELLIRYENEEAVDDSQLPKDRFSAERLKGVDSTLKIQPAELGDSAVYLCASIMDSRILHGNTEAFFGQGTRLTVV.

V usage is TRBV6-6 and J usage is TRBJ1-5; D gene unclear. The V end was cut by 4 bases, the J end by 7 bases, with 17 bases between. The CDR3 is 15 amino acids. In germline, CDR1 is MNHNY, CDR2 SVGAGI (reference sequence). The CDR3 here is CASSSGIPPGQPQHF. CDR3 coding DNA: TGTGCCAGCAGTTCCGGGATCCCTCCCGGGCAGCCCCAGCATTTT.

The genes are TRBV7-9 and TRBJ2-3; D may be TRBD1 (5 bases). Trimming took off 2 bases at V and 2 bases at J, with 8 bases between the two ends. Per the germline V gene, CDR1 is SEHNR and CDR2 is FQNEAQ (reference sequence). CDR3 length: 14 residues. This CDR3 is CASSLQGPTDTQYF. CDR3 DNA: TGTGCCAGCAGCTTACAGGGCCCCACAGATACGCAGTATTTT.